This TCR beta chain was retrieved from a study of radiotherapy plus CTLA-4 blockade in lung cancer. Study-wide background: Objective responses were observed in approximately 20% of patients, and disease control was achieved by 30% to 35%.

Germline CDR1 reads GTSNPN; CDR2 reads SVGIG (reference sequence). V trimming: 4 bases; J trimming: 10 bases; junction bases outside the gene matches: 11. The CDR3 is made up of 14 amino acids. The protocol was immunoSEQ multiplex PCR, while the TCRdb copy is restricted to in-frame clones and leaves out a portion. The repertoire holds 100,000 to 150,000 clones, with nearly 80% as singletons. This sequence was found in a human donor with non-small cell lung cancer who had a partial response to radiotherapy plus ipilimumab. The specimen comprised peripheral blood, sampled from a patient treated with radiotherapy plus ipilimumab. The chain has TRBV30 and TRBJ1-5, with 9 nucleotides matching TRBD1. CDR3 residues: CAWTTGTGSSPQHF. The CDR3 DNA reads TGTGCCTGGACCACTGGGACAGGGTCTAGCCCCCAGCATTTT.